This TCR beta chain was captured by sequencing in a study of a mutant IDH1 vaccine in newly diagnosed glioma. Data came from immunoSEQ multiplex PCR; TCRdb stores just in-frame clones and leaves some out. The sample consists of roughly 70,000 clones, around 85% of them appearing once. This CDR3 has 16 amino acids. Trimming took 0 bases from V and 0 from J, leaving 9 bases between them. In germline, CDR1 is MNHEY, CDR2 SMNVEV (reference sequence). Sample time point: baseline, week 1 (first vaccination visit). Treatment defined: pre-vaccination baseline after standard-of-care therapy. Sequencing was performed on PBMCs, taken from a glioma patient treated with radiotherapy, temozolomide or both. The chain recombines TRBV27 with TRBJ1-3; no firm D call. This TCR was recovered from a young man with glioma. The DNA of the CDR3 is TGTGCCAGCAGTTTATCAGGGCCCAGCTCTGGAAACACCATATATTTT. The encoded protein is CASSLSGPSSGNTIYF.